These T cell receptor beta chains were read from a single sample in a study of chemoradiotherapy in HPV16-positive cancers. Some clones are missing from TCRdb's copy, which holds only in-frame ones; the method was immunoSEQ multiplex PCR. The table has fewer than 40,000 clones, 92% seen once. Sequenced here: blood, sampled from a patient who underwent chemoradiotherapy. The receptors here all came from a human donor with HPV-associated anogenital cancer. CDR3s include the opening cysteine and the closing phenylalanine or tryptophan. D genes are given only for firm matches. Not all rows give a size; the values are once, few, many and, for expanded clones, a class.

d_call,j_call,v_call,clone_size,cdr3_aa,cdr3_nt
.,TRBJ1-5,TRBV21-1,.,CASSKNNSHHNQPQHF,TGTGCCAGCAGCAAAAATAACTCACACCACAATCAGCCCCAGCATTTT
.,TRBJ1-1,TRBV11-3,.,CASSDPGRGGTTEAFF,TGTGCCAGCAGCGATCCAGGGAGGGGGGGCACCACTGAAGCTTTCTTT
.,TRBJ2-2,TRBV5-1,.,CASSLVAGRTGELFF,TGCGCCAGCAGCTTGGTTGCGGGGCGGACCGGGGAGCTGTTTTTT
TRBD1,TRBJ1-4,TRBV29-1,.,CSVVDRENEKLFF,TGCAGCGTTGTTGACAGGGAGAATGAAAAACTGTTTTTT
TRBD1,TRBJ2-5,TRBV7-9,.,CASSSRTGMTETQYF,TGTGCCAGCAGCTCCCGGACAGGGATGACAGAGACCCAGTACTTC
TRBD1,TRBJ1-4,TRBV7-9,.,CASNTGTVNEKLFF,TGTGCCAGCAACACCGGGACAGTTAATGAAAAACTGTTTTTT
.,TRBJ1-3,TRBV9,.,CASSVEGPSSISGNTIYF,TGTGCCAGCAGCGTAGAGGGGCCGTCGTCCATCTCTGGAAACACCATATATTTT
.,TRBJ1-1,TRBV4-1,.,CASSQDPVDYTEAFF,TGCGCCAGCAGCCAAGATCCTGTGGATTACACTGAAGCTTTCTTT
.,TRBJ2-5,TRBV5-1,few,CASSFQETQYF,TGCGCCAGCAGCTTCCAAGAGACCCAGTACTTC
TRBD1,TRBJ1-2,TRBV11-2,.,CASSPRRTGPPGYTF,TGTGCCAGCAGCCCCCGTCGGACAGGGCCTCCGGGCTACACCTTC
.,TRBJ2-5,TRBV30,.,CAWRKRGYRQETQYF,TGTGCCTGGAGAAAGAGGGGCTATCGCCAAGAGACCCAGTACTTC
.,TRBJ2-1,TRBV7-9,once,CASSSTRGNNEQFF,TGTGCCAGCAGCTCCACACGCGGAAACAATGAGCAGTTCTTC
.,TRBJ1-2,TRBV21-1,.,CASSTDKANSPGYGYTF,TGTGCCAGCAGCACCGACAAGGCAAACAGCCCTGGGTATGGCTACACCTTC
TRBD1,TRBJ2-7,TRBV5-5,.,CASSPTGTGSYEQYF,TGTGCCAGCAGCCCGACCGGGACAGGCTCCTACGAGCAGTACTTC
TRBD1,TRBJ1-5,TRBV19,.,CASSRDRGSNQPQHF,TGTGCCAGTAGTAGAGACAGGGGTAGCAATCAGCCCCAGCATTTT
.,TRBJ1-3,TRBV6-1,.,CASRLDRSEGNTIYF,TGTGCCAGCAGACTAGACAGGTCCGAGGGAAACACCATATATTTT
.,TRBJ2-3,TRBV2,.,CASNGGTDTQYF,TGTGCCAGCAATGGCGGCACAGATACGCAGTATTTT
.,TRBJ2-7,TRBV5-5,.,CASAQVSYEQYF,TGTGCCAGCGCACAGGTCTCCTACGAGCAGTACTTC
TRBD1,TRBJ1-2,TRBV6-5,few,CASSYGTGTRGYTF,TGTGCCAGCAGTTACGGGACAGGGACTCGAGGCTACACCTTC
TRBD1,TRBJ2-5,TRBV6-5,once,CASARTGGGETQYF,TGTGCCAGCGCCCGGACAGGGGGCGGTGAGACCCAGTACTTC
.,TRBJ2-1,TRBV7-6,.,CASSLVVGAHEQFF,TGTGCCAGCAGCTTAGTCGTGGGGGCCCATGAGCAGTTCTTC
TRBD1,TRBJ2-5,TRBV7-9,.,CASSSTGTGARETQYF,TGTGCCAGCAGCTCGACCGGGACAGGTGCGAGAGAGACCCAGTACTTC
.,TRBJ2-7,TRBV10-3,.,CAISADYEQYF,TGTGCCATCAGTGCCGACTACGAGCAGTACTTC
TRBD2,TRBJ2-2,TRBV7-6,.,CASSSLLAGGRTGELFF,TGTGCCAGCAGCTCTCTACTAGCGGGGGGGCGCACCGGGGAGCTGTTTTTT
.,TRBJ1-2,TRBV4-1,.,CASSQRGSGGGYGYTF,TGCGCCAGCAGCCAGAGGGGCTCGGGGGGAGGTTATGGCTACACCTTC
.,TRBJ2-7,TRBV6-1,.,CASSEFTDYEQYF,TGTGCCAGCAGTGAATTCACAGACTACGAGCAGTACTTC
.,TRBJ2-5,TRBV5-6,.,CASSLLGSGQETQYF,TGTGCCAGCAGCTTGTTAGGTAGCGGCCAAGAGACCCAGTACTTC
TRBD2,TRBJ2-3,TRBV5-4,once,CASSSGLAGGPGWQYF,TGTGCCAGCAGCTCGGGACTAGCGGGGGGGCCGGGGTGGCAGTATTTT
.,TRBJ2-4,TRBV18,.,CASSLSRGENIQYF,TGTGCCAGCTCACTGTCGAGGGGCGAAAACATTCAGTACTTC
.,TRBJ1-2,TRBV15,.,CATSRDRNYYGYTF,TGTGCCACCAGCAGAGACAGGAACTACTATGGCTACACCTTC
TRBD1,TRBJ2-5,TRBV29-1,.,CSVPGTGVSETQYF,TGCAGCGTTCCCGGGACAGGGGTATCGGAGACCCAGTACTTC
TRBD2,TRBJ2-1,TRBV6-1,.,CASSEVAGGPSDEQFF,TGTGCCAGCAGTGAAGTGGCGGGGGGGCCTTCGGATGAGCAGTTCTTC
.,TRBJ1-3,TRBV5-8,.,CASSHPLGAAGNTIYF,TGTGCCAGCAGCCACCCTCTGGGAGCTGCTGGAAACACCATATATTTT
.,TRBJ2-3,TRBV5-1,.,CASSLSVRDTQYF,TGCGCCAGCAGCTTATCTGTGCGAGATACGCAGTATTTT
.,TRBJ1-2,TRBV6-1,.,CASSEALRWTTVNYGYTF,TGTGCCAGCAGTGAAGCGCTTCGGTGGACAACCGTTAACTATGGCTACACCTTC
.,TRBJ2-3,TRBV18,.,CASSPAGTDTQYF,TGTGCCAGCTCACCGGCAGGGACAGATACGCAGTATTTT
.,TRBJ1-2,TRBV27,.,CASGFMSYGGYTF,TGTGCCAGCGGATTCATGAGTTATGGTGGCTACACCTTC
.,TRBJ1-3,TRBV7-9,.,CASSLGTVVGGNTIYF,TGTGCCAGCAGCTTAGGGACAGTCGTAGGGGGAAACACCATATATTTT
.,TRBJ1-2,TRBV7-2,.,CASSSGPGLGLGYGYTF,TGTGCCAGCAGCTCAGGCCCTGGCCTAGGGTTGGGGTATGGCTACACCTTC
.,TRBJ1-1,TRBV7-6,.,CASSLGQNTEAFF,TGTGCCAGCAGCTTAGGGCAGAACACTGAAGCTTTCTTT
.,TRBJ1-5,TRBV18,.,CASSPQGSNQPQHF,TGTGCCAGCTCACCTCAGGGGAGTAATCAGCCCCAGCATTTT
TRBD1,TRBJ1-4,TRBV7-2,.,CASSLGDREKLFF,TGTGCCAGCAGCTTAGGGGACAGGGAAAAACTGTTTTTT
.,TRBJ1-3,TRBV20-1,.,CSATTGNTIYF,TGCAGTGCGACGACCGGAAACACCATATATTTT
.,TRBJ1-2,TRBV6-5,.,CASSSGSYGYTF,TGTGCCAGCAGTTCAGGGTCCTATGGCTACACCTTC
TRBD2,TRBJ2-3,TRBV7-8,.,CASSLGASGSTDTQYF,TGTGCCAGCAGCTTAGGAGCTAGCGGGAGCACAGATACGCAGTATTTT
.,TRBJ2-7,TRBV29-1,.,CSVGGAAYEQYF,TGCAGCGTTGGCGGGGCGGCCTACGAGCAGTACTTC
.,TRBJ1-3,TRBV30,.,CAWTPGLRNTIYF,TGTGCCTGGACTCCTGGACTAAGAAACACCATATATTTT
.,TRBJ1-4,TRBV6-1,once,CASSPREHEKLFF,TGTGCCAGCAGCCCCCGGGAACATGAAAAACTGTTTTTT
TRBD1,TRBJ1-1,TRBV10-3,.,CAISEQETGRRTEAFF,TGTGCCATCAGTGAGCAAGAGACAGGGCGGAGAACTGAAGCTTTCTTT
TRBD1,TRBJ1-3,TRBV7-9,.,CASSPDRVRSSGNTIYF,TGTGCCAGCAGCCCCGACAGGGTACGAAGCTCTGGAAACACCATATATTTT
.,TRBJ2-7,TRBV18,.,CASSPPPRAPYEQYF,TGTGCCAGCTCACCACCACCCAGGGCCCCCTACGAGCAGTACTTC
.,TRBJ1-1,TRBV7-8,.,CASSITAYVGGDF,TGTGCCAGCAGCATAACAGCCTACGTAGGGGGGGACTTT
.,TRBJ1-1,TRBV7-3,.,CASRASLNTEAFF,TGTGCCAGCCGGGCCAGCTTGAACACTGAAGCTTTCTTT
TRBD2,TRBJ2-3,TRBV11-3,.,CASSSGTSGRDTQYF,TGTGCCAGCAGCTCTGGGACTAGCGGGCGAGATACGCAGTATTTT
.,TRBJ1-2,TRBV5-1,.,CASSSAGNYGYTF,TGCGCCAGCAGCTCAGCAGGGAACTATGGCTACACCTTC
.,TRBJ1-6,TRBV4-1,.,CASSQDPGQGLANSPLHF,TGCGCCAGCAGCCAAGATCCGGGGCAGGGTTTGGCGAATTCACCCCTCCACTTT
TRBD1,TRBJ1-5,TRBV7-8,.,CASSLALAGTGHQPQHF,TGTGCCAGCAGCTTAGCGCTCGCGGGGACAGGGCATCAGCCCCAGCATTTT
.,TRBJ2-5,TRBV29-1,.,CSVARDQYQETQYF,TGCAGCGTTGCCAGGGATCAGTACCAAGAGACCCAGTACTTC